Listed below are T cell receptor beta chains from one sample, sequenced in a study of CD8+ T cells in alopecia areata. Sequenced by immunoSEQ multiplex PCR; TCRdb stores in-frame clones only, minus some. This table holds about 270,000 clones, about 60% found once. The sequenced sample was CD4+ T cells sorted from blood, obtained around week 54, from a patient treated with tofacitinib. The receptor set was obtained from a human donor with alopecia areata. Both conserved end residues are part of each CDR3. Each record gives: clone size, J gene, V gene, D gene, CDR3 protein, CDR3 DNA. A D gene is named only where the DNA matches it firmly. Size is omitted from some rows. Given values are once, few, many or a class for expanded clones.

size: .; J: TRBJ2-5; V: TRBV2; D: .; CDR3: CASRDSETQYF; DNA: TGTGCCAGCAGAGATTCAGAGACCCAGTACTTC
size: .; J: TRBJ1-1; V: TRBV29-1; D: .; CDR3: CSAPPVTGTEAFF; DNA: TGCAGCGCTCCGCCGGTTACAGGGACTGAAGCTTTCTTT
size: .; J: TRBJ1-5; V: TRBV19; D: TRBD1; CDR3: CASSNHPGQGDQPQHF; DNA: TGTGCCAGTAGTAATCATCCGGGACAGGGCGATCAGCCCCAGCATTTT
size: .; J: TRBJ2-3; V: TRBV27; D: TRBD1; CDR3: CASSFRDSTQYF; DNA: TGTGCCAGCAGTTTTCGGGACAGTACGCAGTATTTT
size: .; J: TRBJ2-7; V: TRBV7-2; D: TRBD2; CDR3: CASSRRTSGGGSSYEQYF; DNA: TGTGCCAGCAGCCGTAGGACTAGCGGGGGAGGAAGCTCCTACGAGCAGTACTTC
size: .; J: TRBJ1-3; V: TRBV5-6; D: .; CDR3: CASSFKGHSGNTIYF; DNA: TGTGCCAGCAGCTTTAAAGGACACTCTGGAAACACCATATATTTT
size: .; J: TRBJ1-6; V: TRBV30; D: .; CDR3: CAWSVRDYNSPLHF; DNA: TGTGCCTGGAGTGTTAGGGACTATAATTCACCCCTCCACTTT
size: .; J: TRBJ2-1; V: TRBV5-1; D: .; CDR3: CASSLGTEQFF; DNA: TGCGCCAGCAGCTTGGGGACTGAGCAGTTCTTC
size: .; J: TRBJ1-5; V: TRBV30; D: .; CDR3: CAWSAGPYQPQHF; DNA: TGTGCCTGGAGTGCAGGGCCATATCAGCCCCAGCATTTT
size: few; J: TRBJ2-1; V: TRBV7-8; D: TRBD1; CDR3: CASSPRTGSYNEQFF; DNA: TGTGCCAGCAGCCCGAGGACAGGTTCCTACAATGAGCAGTTCTTC
size: .; J: TRBJ2-1; V: TRBV5-1; D: .; CDR3: CASSLINNEQFF; DNA: TGCGCCAGCAGCCTAATTAACAATGAGCAGTTCTTC
size: .; J: TRBJ1-2; V: TRBV6-5; D: TRBD1; CDR3: CASIDRGGYGYTF; DNA: TGTGCCAGCATCGACAGGGGTGGTTATGGCTACACCTTC
size: .; J: TRBJ2-5; V: TRBV29-1; D: TRBD2; CDR3: CSVDRGVQETQYF; DNA: TGCAGCGTTGATCGGGGGGTCCAAGAGACCCAGTACTTC
size: .; J: TRBJ1-5; V: TRBV30; D: .; CDR3: CAWRRSGVSNQPQHF; DNA: TGTGCCTGGAGGCGGTCGGGGGTTAGCAATCAGCCCCAGCATTTT
size: .; J: TRBJ1-2; V: TRBV29-1; D: .; CDR3: CSVNGGEVGGYTF; DNA: TGCAGCGTCAACGGGGGGGAAGTGGGCGGCTACACCTTC
size: .; J: TRBJ2-4; V: TRBV29-1; D: .; CDR3: CSGAGTDAKNIQYF; DNA: TGCAGCGGCGCGGGGACAGACGCCAAAAACATTCAGTACTTC
size: .; J: TRBJ1-6; V: TRBV7-9; D: .; CDR3: CASSLGGDTSPLHF; DNA: TGTGCCAGCAGCTTAGGGGGGGATACTTCACCCCTCCACTTT
size: once; J: TRBJ2-5; V: TRBV7-2; D: TRBD2; CDR3: CASSRRLGRGNQETQYF; DNA: TGTGCCAGCAGCCGACGCCTTGGGCGGGGGAATCAAGAGACCCAGTACTTC
size: .; J: TRBJ2-7; V: TRBV27; D: TRBD1; CDR3: CASSYRGDEQYF; DNA: TGTGCCAGCAGTTACAGGGGAGACGAGCAGTACTTC
size: few; J: TRBJ2-5; V: TRBV11-2; D: TRBD2; CDR3: CASSSSLAGGLGETQYF; DNA: TGTGCCAGCAGCTCGTCGCTAGCGGGGGGGCTAGGAGAGACCCAGTACTTC
size: .; J: TRBJ2-7; V: TRBV11-1; D: TRBD1; CDR3: CASSSGQGIPYEQYF; DNA: TGTGCCAGCAGCTCGGGACAGGGGATTCCCTACGAGCAGTACTTC
size: .; J: TRBJ2-1; V: TRBV25-1; D: TRBD2; CDR3: CASEPTSGGNEQFF; DNA: TGTGCCAGCGAGCCAACTAGCGGGGGCAATGAGCAGTTCTTC
size: .; J: TRBJ2-7; V: TRBV2; D: .; CDR3: CASTWSYEQYF; DNA: TGTGCCAGCACGTGGTCCTACGAGCAGTACTTC
size: .; J: TRBJ1-5; V: TRBV30; D: .; CDR3: CAWRAGGNQPQHF; DNA: TGTGCCTGGAGAGCAGGGGGCAATCAGCCCCAGCATTTT
size: .; J: TRBJ2-5; V: TRBV6-5; D: .; CDR3: CASRGGHNPGTQYF; DNA: TGTGCCAGCAGGGGTGGACACAACCCAGGGACCCAGTACTTC
size: few; J: TRBJ2-7; V: TRBV29-1; D: .; CDR3: CSVRQGPNEQYF; DNA: TGCAGCGTTAGGCAGGGACCGAACGAGCAGTACTTC
size: .; J: TRBJ2-3; V: TRBV5-5; D: .; CDR3: CASSIGTQLHTQYF; DNA: TGTGCCAGCAGCATTGGGACCCAACTTCATACGCAGTATTTT
size: .; J: TRBJ1-5; V: TRBV27; D: .; CDR3: CASSLTRNPHQPQHF; DNA: TGTGCCAGCAGTTTAACCAGAAACCCTCATCAGCCCCAGCATTTT
size: .; J: TRBJ2-5; V: TRBV7-2; D: .; CDR3: CASSLAGAQGQETQYF; DNA: TGTGCCAGCAGCTTAGCAGGGGCACAGGGCCAAGAGACCCAGTACTTC
size: few; J: TRBJ2-6; V: TRBV6-5; D: .; CDR3: CASSPRNGANVLTF; DNA: TGTGCCAGCAGCCCCCGGAATGGGGCCAACGTCCTGACTTTC
size: .; J: TRBJ1-1; V: TRBV9; D: .; CDR3: CASSVDPTLDTEAFF; DNA: TGTGCCAGCAGCGTAGATCCGACCCTTGACACTGAAGCTTTCTTT
size: .; J: TRBJ2-4; V: TRBV5-4; D: TRBD2; CDR3: CASSSEGLAKNIQYF; DNA: TGTGCCAGCAGTTCAGAGGGACTAGCTAAGAACATTCAGTACTTC
size: .; J: TRBJ2-7; V: TRBV7-8; D: .; CDR3: CASSLASGRYEQYF; DNA: TGTGCCAGCAGCTTAGCTTCAGGGCGCTACGAGCAGTACTTC
size: .; J: TRBJ1-2; V: TRBV7-9; D: .; CDR3: CASSLTNYGYTF; DNA: TGTGCCAGCAGCTTAACTAACTATGGCTACACCTTC
size: .; J: TRBJ2-3; V: TRBV7-9; D: .; CDR3: CASGLGHPSTDTQYF; DNA: TGTGCCAGTGGACTTGGACACCCTAGCACAGATACGCAGTATTTT
size: .; J: TRBJ2-5; V: TRBV30; D: TRBD1; CDR3: CAWSLGQVGGETQYF; DNA: TGTGCCTGGAGCCTCGGACAGGTTGGGGGAGAGACCCAGTACTTC
size: .; J: TRBJ2-5; V: TRBV7-9; D: .; CDR3: CASSAKQAFQETQYF; DNA: TGTGCCAGCAGCGCCAAACAGGCTTTCCAAGAGACCCAGTACTTC
size: .; J: TRBJ2-7; V: TRBV29-1; D: TRBD2; CDR3: CSVPAGGISYEQYF; DNA: TGCAGCGTCCCCGCGGGGGGCATCTCCTACGAGCAGTACTTC
size: once; J: TRBJ1-2; V: TRBV29-1; D: .; CDR3: CSVVPPDSYGYTF; DNA: TGCAGCGTTGTGCCCCCGGACAGCTATGGCTACACCTTC
size: few; J: TRBJ2-5; V: TRBV2; D: TRBD2; CDR3: CASSEIAGELSSQYF; DNA: TGTGCCAGCAGTGAAATAGCGGGGGAACTATCGTCGCAGTACTTC
size: once; J: TRBJ1-2; V: TRBV30; D: TRBD1; CDR3: CAWSMGTGVYGYTF; DNA: TGTGCCTGGAGCATGGGGACAGGGGTCTATGGCTACACCTTC
size: .; J: TRBJ1-2; V: TRBV30; D: .; CDR3: CAWSVGLSYGYTF; DNA: TGTGCCTGGAGTGTTGGGCTGTCCTATGGCTACACCTTC
size: few; J: TRBJ1-1; V: TRBV9; D: .; CDR3: CASTRAPQNTEAFF; DNA: TGTGCCAGCACCAGGGCCCCCCAGAACACTGAAGCTTTCTTT
size: .; J: TRBJ2-7; V: TRBV5-6; D: .; CDR3: CASSPGRTYEQYF; DNA: TGTGCCAGCAGCCCGGGACGGACCTACGAGCAGTACTTC
size: .; J: TRBJ1-2; V: TRBV5-1; D: .; CDR3: CASSLGRPEDIANYGYTF; DNA: TGCGCCAGCAGCTTGGGACGTCCCGAGGATATCGCTAACTATGGCTACACCTTC